One and the same sample provided the 2 T cell receptor beta chains below, sequenced in a study of T cell responses to AZD1222 COVID-19 vaccine (dated by TCRdb to about 2021). The time point tag for this specimen amounts to: about 28 days (+/-7) after the second vaccine dose. The treatment or condition label of this sample denotes: meningococcal conjugate vaccine given as trial control. The library was obtained by the immunoSEQ multiplex PCR assay. In TCRdb, the immuneACCESS table is reduced to in-frame sequences with V and J assigned. These tables do not hold every clone; where another copy was compared, an unresolved V gene accounts for under half, and the others remain unexplained. The sample includes some 140,000 clones, with approximately 85% observed a single time. The ten largest clones capture around 8% of the sample. The sequencing used peripheral blood, collected 28 days after the second dose of the MenACWY control vaccine. The receptors here all came from an adult who received the MenACWY meningococcal vaccine as a control.

V is TRBV19 and J is TRBJ1-5, with D unresolved. Trimming took off 3 bases at V and 0 bases at J, with 9 bases between the two ends. Germline-derived CDR1 and CDR2 are LNHDA and SQIVND (reference sequence). The CDR3 extends over 15 amino acids. CDR3 coding DNA: TGTGCCAGTAGTATCATCAGCTCTAGCAATCAGCCCCAGCATTTT. Amino acids: CASSIISSSNQPQHF. The complete variable domain, with remaining parts taken from reference TRBV19 and TRBJ1-5, reads DGGITQSPKYLFRKEGQNVTLSCEQNLNHDAMYWYRQDPGQGLRLIYYSQIVNDFQKGDIAEGYSVSREKKESFPLTVTSAQKNPTAFYLCASSIISSSNQPQHFGDGTRLSIL.

The J gene is TRBJ1-4, the V gene TRBV11-3; D remains unclear. The germline V gene has CDR1 SGHNT and CDR2 YENEEA. This CDR3 has 14 amino acids. Between the trimmed V and J ends, which lost 5 bases and 6 bases, there was a span of 13 bases. Here the CDR3 reads CASSPTASDEKLFF. Written as DNA, the CDR3 is TGTGCCAGCAGCCCCACCGCGTCTGATGAAAAACTGTTTTTT.